The clone carrying this T cell receptor beta chain was recorded many times. The CDR3 spans 14 residues. V shed 3 bases and J shed 3 bases, with 8 bases lying between them. Germline CDR1 is MDHEN and CDR2 is SYDVKM. The data are from a study of T cells in Graves' hyperthyroidism and ophthalmopathy. Researchers took RNA transcripts and amplified the TCR beta CDR3 regions from them. The HTBI primer set was used in a first-round RT-PCR of the TCR CDR3. TCRdb reprocessed the multiplex PCR reads via MiXCR and lists one record per CDR3 protein. The sample consists of a few hundred thousand distinct CDR3 sequences, 40% to 55% of them appearing once.

The sequencing input was peripheral blood or thyroid tissue (not recorded which). The chain employs TRBV28 and TRBJ1-4, with D perhaps TRBD1 (5 bases). The receptor's source is a woman between 18 and 29 years old with Graves' hyperthyroidism. This chain's CDR3 is CASSFQGSNEKLFF. DNA of the CDR3: TGTGCCAGCAGTTTTCAGGGCTCTAATGAAAAACTGTTTTTT.